What follows describes a single T cell receptor beta chain. The target antigen is unknown. The entry originates in a study of chemoradiotherapy in HPV16-positive cancers. Study context: Candidate HPV-specific T-cell clones and common TCR motifs came from functional assays in a couple of HPV16-positive patients.

Notes on the study in general: Better recurrence-free survival went with HPV-responsive T-cell expansion in HPV16-positive patients. Candidate HPV-specific clones and E7-related TCR motifs grew in tumor during treatment.

Here immunoSEQ multiplex PCR was the method, and the copy in TCRdb shows in-frame clones only, minus some. Of 9,500 to 15,000 clones detected, 85% to 90% appear once; the ten largest clones hold approximately 2.8%. This CDR3 has 17 amino acids. Germline loops: CDR1 KGHSH, CDR2 LQKENI. The trim removed 0 bases at V and 1 base at J, leaving 2 bases unmatched. This chain links TRBV18 with TRBJ2-1, with 11 bases aligning to TRBD2. The sequencing used blood, collected from a patient who underwent chemoradiotherapy. The origin of this receptor is a human donor with HPV-associated anogenital cancer. The CDR3, as DNA: TGTGCCAGCTCACCACCCCTAGCGGGGGGTTCCTACAATGAGCAGTTCTTC. Translation: CASSPPLAGGSYNEQFF.